The rows below give T cell receptor beta chains drawn from one sample of a study of shared clonotypes between healthy human individuals. Measured with immunoSEQ multiplex PCR; TCRdb has only the in-frame clones, and not every one. This table has more than 400,000 clones, about 96% appearing once. The source material was naive CD4+ T cells sorted from blood. These receptors were taken from a woman between 25 and 40 years old in good health. Each CDR3 is given with its conserved first and last residue. D genes are given only for firm matches. Size is omitted from some rows. Given values are once, few, many or a class for expanded clones.

J | D | V | size | CDR3 | DNA
TRBJ1-5 | NA | TRBV2 | NA | CASHRQENQPQHF | TGTGCCAGCCATCGCCAGGAAAATCAGCCCCAGCATTTT
TRBJ2-1 | TRBD2 | TRBV28 | NA | CASSRPRGLAGVLSSYNEQFF | TGTGCCAGCAGTAGACCCCGAGGACTAGCGGGAGTCTTAAGCTCCTACAATGAGCAGTTCTTC
TRBJ1-2 | TRBD1 | TRBV2 | NA | CASRPPGQGYGYTF | TGTGCCAGCAGACCCCCGGGACAGGGCTATGGCTACACCTTC
TRBJ2-7 | NA | TRBV18 | NA | CASSALRGADGEQYF | TGTGCCAGCTCGGCCCTACGGGGGGCCGATGGCGAGCAGTACTTC
TRBJ1-4 | NA | TRBV28 | NA | CASSKRVEKLFF | TGTGCCAGCAGCAAAAGGGTCGAAAAACTGTTTTTT
TRBJ2-2 | TRBD1 | TRBV7-9 | once | CASSQRQGRWTGELFF | TGTGCCAGCAGCCAGCGACAGGGGCGCTGGACCGGGGAGCTGTTTTTT
TRBJ2-1 | TRBD2 | TRBV7-2 | NA | CASSTQTSGIYNEQFF | TGTGCCAGCAGCACCCAGACTAGCGGGATTTACAATGAGCAGTTCTTC
TRBJ2-5 | TRBD2 | TRBV7-7 | NA | CASSRTSGLQETQYF | TGTGCCAGCAGCCGGACTAGCGGGCTGCAAGAGACCCAGTACTTC
TRBJ2-2 | TRBD2 | TRBV7-8 | NA | CASSLLAGRFAGELFF | TGTGCCAGCAGCTTACTAGCGGGAAGGTTTGCCGGGGAGCTGTTTTTT
TRBJ2-1 | NA | TRBV5-1 | NA | CASSLVAGNNEQFF | TGCGCCAGCAGCTTGGTAGCAGGGAACAATGAGCAGTTCTTC
TRBJ2-3 | TRBD1 | TRBV7-9 | NA | CASSIGQGPADTQYF | TGTGCCAGCAGCATAGGACAGGGCCCAGCAGATACGCAGTATTTT
TRBJ1-5 | TRBD1 | TRBV2 | NA | CASSEQGQINQPQHF | TGTGCCAGCAGTGAACAGGGACAGATCAATCAGCCCCAGCATTTT
TRBJ1-1 | NA | TRBV10-2 | few | CATRHPGGVTEAFF | TGCGCCACACGACACCCGGGCGGGGTCACTGAAGCTTTCTTT
TRBJ2-2 | TRBD2 | TRBV6-4 | NA | CASSDPLAEVAPNTGELFF | TGTGCCAGCAGTGACCCACTAGCGGAGGTCGCACCGAACACCGGGGAGCTGTTTTTT
TRBJ2-7 | TRBD2 | TRBV28 | NA | CASTASGNYEQYF | TGTGCCAGCACGGCTAGCGGGAACTACGAGCAGTACTTC
TRBJ2-7 | NA | TRBV29-1 | NA | CSVESSSDEQYF | TGCAGCGTTGAGTCTAGCAGCGACGAGCAGTACTTC
TRBJ2-7 | NA | TRBV27 | NA | CASSLGQGRRNEQYF | TGTGCCAGCAGTTTAGGGCAGGGGAGGAGGAACGAGCAGTACTTC
TRBJ2-7 | NA | TRBV18 | NA | CASSPGLQGSEQYF | TGTGCCAGCTCACCCGGCTTACAGGGATCCGAGCAGTACTTC
TRBJ2-5 | NA | TRBV6-5 | NA | CASSYSSAGETQYF | TGTGCCAGCAGTTACTCGTCCGCTGGTGAGACCCAGTACTTC
TRBJ1-5 | NA | TRBV27 | NA | CASSFYNQPQHF | TGTGCCAGCAGTTTCTACAATCAGCCCCAGCATTTT
TRBJ1-5 | TRBD1 | TRBV6-6 | NA | CASSYSTGGNQPQHF | TGTGCCAGCAGTTACTCGACAGGGGGGAATCAGCCCCAGCATTTT
TRBJ2-3 | TRBD2 | TRBV10-3 | NA | CAIRRSGSGTDTQYF | TGTGCCATCAGGCGGAGCGGGAGTGGCACAGATACGCAGTATTTT
TRBJ1-2 | NA | TRBV27 | NA | CASGFWSGGYTF | TGTGCCAGCGGTTTCTGGTCAGGCGGCTACACCTTC
TRBJ2-1 | TRBD2 | TRBV18 | NA | CASSPYPGTKQYNEQFF | TGTGCCAGCTCACCTTACCCCGGGACTAAACAATACAATGAGCAGTTCTTC
TRBJ1-1 | NA | TRBV19 | NA | CASSIETYAEAFF | TGTGCCAGTAGTATAGAAACTTATGCTGAAGCTTTCTTT
TRBJ2-1 | NA | TRBV18 | once | CASSRPGVKDEQFF | TGTGCCAGCTCACGTCCGGGAGTAAAGGATGAGCAGTTCTTC
TRBJ2-7 | TRBD1 | TRBV7-9 | NA | CASSLYRDRGSEQYF | TGTGCCAGCAGCTTATACCGGGACAGGGGGAGCGAGCAGTACTTC
TRBJ2-6 | NA | TRBV5-6 | NA | CASSLLSGVSSGANVLTF | TGTGCCAGCAGCTTGTTGTCAGGGGTAAGCTCTGGGGCCAACGTCCTGACTTTC
TRBJ2-7 | NA | TRBV18 | NA | CASSPASPANSYEQYF | TGTGCCAGCTCACCTGCAAGTCCAGCCAACTCCTACGAGCAGTACTTC
TRBJ2-2 | NA | TRBV6-1 | NA | CAGGGTRTGELFF | TGTGCCGGAGGGGGGACACGCACCGGGGAGCTGTTTTTT
TRBJ2-7 | TRBD1 | TRBV18 | NA | CASSPGTGGPYEQYF | TGTGCCAGCTCACCCGGGACAGGGGGGCCCTACGAGCAGTACTTC
TRBJ1-3 | NA | TRBV14 | NA | CASSQTTSSYGNTIYF | TGTGCCAGCAGCCAAACGACTAGTTCTTACGGAAACACCATATATTTT
TRBJ1-1 | NA | TRBV28 | once | CASRPSGEAEAFF | TGTGCCAGCAGACCGTCGGGAGAGGCTGAAGCTTTCTTT
TRBJ2-3 | NA | TRBV6-7 | NA | CASSYRERTDTQYF | TGTGCCAGCAGTTACCGGGAGCGCACAGATACGCAGTATTTT
TRBJ1-2 | TRBD1 | TRBV5-6 | NA | CASSSGTGVAYTF | TGTGCCAGCAGTTCCGGGACAGGGGTCGCCTACACCTTC
TRBJ2-5 | NA | TRBV15 | NA | CATSRDQGAETQYF | TGTGCCACCAGCAGAGATCAAGGGGCCGAGACCCAGTACTTC
TRBJ1-1 | NA | TRBV19 | NA | CASTQNTEAFF | TGTGCCAGTACGCAAAACACTGAAGCTTTCTTT
TRBJ2-7 | NA | TRBV27 | NA | CASSLQGQVGDEQYF | TGTGCCAGCAGTTTACAGGGCCAGGTCGGCGACGAGCAGTACTTC
TRBJ2-7 | NA | TRBV6-5 | once | CASSLDNHF | TGTGCCAGCAGTTTGGACAACCACTTC
TRBJ2-3 | TRBD2 | TRBV7-9 | NA | CASGPSGLNTQYF | TGTGCCAGCGGGCCTAGCGGGTTGAATACGCAGTATTTT
TRBJ1-4 | NA | TRBV28 | NA | CASSIGQLNEKLFF | TGTGCCAGCAGTATCGGACAGCTTAATGAAAAACTGTTTTTT
TRBJ1-3 | NA | TRBV5-6 | NA | CASSGPGRNSGNTIYF | TGTGCCAGCAGCGGACCGGGACGTAACTCTGGAAACACCATATATTTT
TRBJ1-1 | TRBD1 | TRBV10-3 | NA | CAARTGGNTEAFF | TGTGCCGCCCGGACAGGGGGGAACACTGAAGCTTTCTTT
TRBJ2-2 | TRBD2 | TRBV5-1 | NA | CASSLAPGGRALGTGELFF | TGCGCCAGCAGCTTGGCCCCCGGCGGGAGGGCCCTCGGCACCGGGGAGCTGTTTTTT
TRBJ1-4 | NA | TRBV6-5 | NA | CASSQAYNEKLFF | TGTGCCAGCAGTCAAGCCTATAATGAAAAACTGTTTTTT
TRBJ2-7 | TRBD1 | TRBV5-1 | NA | CASSLEGTGSAQYF | TGCGCCAGCAGCTTGGAAGGGACAGGGTCGGCGCAGTACTTC
TRBJ1-6 | NA | TRBV27 | NA | CASSLVSGVNSPLHF | TGTGCCAGCAGTTTAGTATCCGGGGTGAATTCACCCCTCCACTTT
TRBJ1-1 | NA | TRBV7-2 | NA | CASSSDRGTEAFF | TGTGCCAGCAGCTCCGATCGGGGCACTGAAGCTTTCTTT
TRBJ2-7 | NA | TRBV25-1 | NA | CASTPGAGEQYF | TGTGCCAGCACTCCGGGGGCCGGGGAGCAGTACTTC
TRBJ2-7 | NA | TRBV15 | NA | CATSRSSSYEQYF | TGTGCCACCAGCAGGAGTTCCTCCTACGAGCAGTACTTC
TRBJ1-2 | NA | TRBV19 | NA | CASSKEVSRGYTF | TGTGCCAGTAGTAAGGAGGTAAGCCGTGGCTACACCTTC
TRBJ2-6 | NA | TRBV15 | NA | CATSRDSIRSSGANVLTF | TGTGCCACCAGCAGAGATAGCATAAGAAGCTCTGGGGCCAACGTCCTGACTTTC
TRBJ2-7 | TRBD2 | TRBV10-3 | NA | CAIRENFGLAGSLEQYF | TGTGCCATCAGGGAAAACTTCGGACTAGCGGGCTCCTTGGAGCAGTACTTC